What follows are 21 T cell receptor beta chains derived from one specimen sequenced in a study of T cells in Graves' hyperthyroidism and ophthalmopathy. RNA transcripts served as the template for amplifying TCR beta CDR3 regions. First-round RT-PCR with HTBI primers amplified the TCR CDR3 region. TCRdb called the multiplex PCR reads again in MiXCR, with one record for every CDR3 protein. The data show some 570,000 distinct CDR3 sequences, 12% to 15% seen once. Material for sequencing was blood. The receptors shown here come from a woman aged 18-35 years with Graves' ophthalmopathy.

The sample holds many counts of this clonotype. The rearrangement joins TRBV20-1 to TRBJ2-1; tentatively, D is TRBD1 or TRBD2 (5 bases each). Deletions cut 6 bases from V and 7 bases from J, with 31 bases between. The CDR3 has 18 amino acids. The germline CDR1 and CDR2 sequences are DFQATT and SNEGSKA (reference sequence). CDR3 loop: CSALGPGPPFRGFNEQFF. The CDR3 region has the DNA TGCAGTGCATTAGGACCGGGACCCCCGTTTCGGGGCTTTAATGAGCAGTTCTTC.

This clonotype was picked up a small number of times. This chain uses TRBV10-3 with TRBJ1-5, with D hard to call. There are 15 residues in the CDR3. With 0 bases removed from V and 0 bases from J, the gap between germline ends came to 6 bases. CDR1 and CDR2 from the germline V gene are ENHRY and SYGVKD. The CDR3 nucleotides read TGTGCCATCAGTGAGTCTGGATATAGCAATCAGCCCCAGCATTTT. It encodes CAISESGYSNQPQHF.

This clonotype was seen at least ten times. The CDR3 DNA is TGCAGCGTTGAAGATTCCGGCTACAATGAGCAGTTCTTC. Amino acids: CSVEDSGYNEQFF. The V gene is TRBV29-1, the J gene TRBJ2-1; D gene unclear. V was pared by 0 bases and J by 3 bases, with 6 bases between. This CDR3 region has 13 residues. Germline V gives CDR1 SQVTM, CDR2 ANQGSEA.

V usage is TRBV29-1 and J usage is TRBJ2-7, with D tentatively TRBD1 (6 bases). Per germline, CDR1 SQVTM and CDR2 ANQGSEA. This CDR3 is built from 15 residues. V was pared by 0 bases and J by 4 bases, with 16 bases between. In nucleotides, the CDR3 is TGCAGCGTTGAAGAGTCCTCGGGACACCGATACGAGCAGTACTTC. Protein sequence: CSVEESSGHRYEQYF.

Many counts were recorded for this clonotype. The chain couples TRBV20-1 to TRBJ2-1; 10 bases are a match to TRBD2. This CDR3 region has 14 residues. The J segment lost 6 bases and the V segment lost 8 bases, leaving 10 bases of the junction unmatched. Germline CDR1 and CDR2: DFQATT and SNEGSKA (reference sequence). The CDR3 protein is CSSPPGTSANEQFF. The DNA for the CDR3 is TGCAGTTCCCCCCCCGGGACTAGCGCCAATGAGCAGTTCTTC.

The V gene is TRBV27, the J gene TRBJ2-7; 7 nucleotides agree with TRBD2. V gave up 7 bases and J gave up 4 bases; unmatched junction bases: 4. In germline, CDR1 is MNHEY, CDR2 SMNVEV (reference sequence). The CDR3 spans 12 residues. The CDR3 here is CASTSGKYEQYF. The CDR3 DNA sequence: TGTGCCAGCACAAGCGGGAAATACGAGCAGTACTTC.

The sample holds many counts of this clonotype. The chain is built from TRBV7-9 and TRBJ1-1; D call uncertain. Trimming pared 6 bases from V and 0 bases from J, leaving 5 bases between. This CDR3 has 12 amino acids. Looked up from germline, CDR1 is SEHNR and CDR2 is FQNEAQ (reference sequence). The CDR3 bases are TGTGCCAGCAGTTCAATGAACACTGAAGCTTTCTTT. It encodes CASSSMNTEAFF.

The J gene is TRBJ1-3, the V gene TRBV4-2; D is undetermined. The CDR3 consists of 16 residues. V was shortened by 0 bases and J by 0 bases, with 9 bases between the two germline ends. The germline V gene has CDR1 LGHNA and CDR2 YNFKEQ. The CDR3 loop reads CASSQEWVSSGNTIYF. Here the CDR3 DNA reads TGTGCCAGCAGCCAAGAGTGGGTTAGCTCTGGAAACACCATATATTTT.

The table lists this clonotype with many counts. The chain employs TRBV9 and TRBJ2-7; D may match TRBD1 or TRBD2 (6 bases each). Per the germline V gene, CDR1 is SGDLS and CDR2 is YYNGEE. The CDR3 has 16 residues. The V end was cut by 3 bases, the J end by 0 bases, with 16 bases between. CDR3 sequence: CASSARRDTVSYEQYF. CDR3 coding DNA: TGTGCCAGCAGCGCGCGGCGGGACACCGTCTCCTACGAGCAGTACTTC.

As to this clonotype: At one end, the junction sequence differs from germline, possibly due to a read error. The chain recombines TRBV7-7 with TRBJ2-6; D remains unclear. This CDR3 is 18 amino acids long. Germline V gives CDR1 SSHAT, CDR2 FNYEAQ (reference sequence). The CDR3 sequence is CASSLDENRGAGANVLTF. In nucleotides, the CDR3 is TGTGCTAGCAGCTTAGACGAGAATAGAGGAGCTGGGGCCAACGTCCTGACTTTC.

This clonotype was observed many times. This rearrangement joins TRBV2 to TRBJ2-7; tentatively, D is TRBD1 or TRBD2 (5 bases each). Between the trimmed V and J ends, which lost 7 bases and 6 bases, there was a span of 10 bases. The length of the CDR3 is 11 residues. The V gene's germline CDR1 is SNHLY and CDR2 FYNNEI. The CDR3 region has the DNA TGTGCCAGCATCATTGGGGGCGAGCAGTACTTC. Translated, it gives CASIIGGEQYF.

V usage is TRBV4-1 and J usage is TRBJ1-4; the match to TRBD1 covers 9 bases. The CDR3 runs to 15 residues. The germline V gene encodes CDR1 MGHRA and CDR2 YSYEKL. V shed 4 bases and J 7 bases; nucleotides not matched to a gene: 7. CDR3 sequence reads: CASSLSGTGFEKLFF. Written as DNA, the CDR3 is TGCGCCAGCAGCCTCTCCGGGACAGGGTTTGAAAAACTGTTTTTT.

The sample holds a few counts of this clonotype. J is TRBJ2-1 and V is TRBV9, with 8 nucleotides matching TRBD2. J gave up 5 bases and V 4 bases, and 8 bases lay outside the gene matches. In germline, CDR1 is SGDLS, CDR2 YYNGEE. CDR3 length: 15 residues. DNA of the CDR3: TGTGCCAGCAGCCCCCGACTAGCGTGGGACAATGAGCAGTTCTTC. Translated, it gives CASSPRLAWDNEQFF.

This chain uses TRBV4-3 with TRBJ1-2, with D maybe TRBD1 (5 bases). The CDR3 is 17 amino acids. Germline lookup yields CDR1 LGHNA and CDR2 YSLEER. The V end lost 0 bases, the J end lost 10 bases, and 24 bases lay between the germline ends. The CDR3 coding sequence is TGCGCCAGCAGCCAAGAGGTGGGGCTAGGGTCCCCCTTTTTCTACACCTTC. Its protein is CASSQEVGLGSPFFYTF.

This clonotype has a handful of counts. The CDR3 coding sequence is TGTGCCAGCAGCTTACTCGATTCACCCCTCCACTTT. This codes for CASSLLDSPLHF. This chain links TRBV7-9 with TRBJ1-6; D is ambiguous. Per the germline V gene, CDR1 is SEHNR and CDR2 is FQNEAQ (reference sequence). Trimming left V 2 bases short and J 8 bases short, with 4 bases between. The CDR3 has 12 amino acids. Combining the CDR3 with reference TRBV7-9 and TRBJ1-6 gives the whole variable domain DTGVSQNPRHKITKRGQNVTFRCDPISEHNRLYWYRQTLGQGPEFLTYFQNEAQLEKSRLLSDRFSAERPKGSFSTLEIQRTEQGDSAMYLCASSLLDSPLHFGNGTRLTVT.

This clonotype came up many times. V and J are TRBV27 and TRBJ2-3, with 8 nucleotides matching TRBD1. The junction had 6 bases not matched to a gene; V was cut back by 6 bases and J by 1 base. The CDR3 runs to 15 residues. CDR1 and CDR2 from the germline V gene are MNHEY and SMNVEV (reference sequence). CDR3 in amino acids: CASSRGTGGTDTQYF. The DNA for the CDR3 is TGTGCCAGCAGCAGAGGGACAGGAGGCACAGATACGCAGTATTTT.

As for this clonotype: This may be a read error, as it is one base from a much larger clone. The rearrangement joins TRBV5-1 to TRBJ2-7, with D tentatively TRBD1 (5 bases). This CDR3 is built from 14 residues. Germline V gene sequence: CDR1 SGHRS, CDR2 YFSETQ. Here the CDR3 reads CAGSPQDTSYEQYF. Here the CDR3 DNA reads TGCGCCGGCAGCCCACAGGATACCTCCTACGAGCAGTACTTC.

This clonotype has ten or more counts. The chain recombines TRBV2 with TRBJ2-7; tentative D call: TRBD2 (5 bases). The CDR3 is made up of 14 amino acids. Between the trimmed V and J ends, which lost 7 bases and 1 base, there was a span of 14 bases. The V gene's germline CDR1 is SNHLY and CDR2 FYNNEI. The CDR3 spells CASTSPGPSYEQYF. In nucleotides, the CDR3 is TGTGCCAGCACTAGCCCCGGGCCTTCCTACGAGCAGTACTTC.

The chain combines TRBV5-8 with TRBJ1-4; 7 bases are shared with TRBD1. CDR3 size: 16 residues. J lost 0 bases, V lost 4 bases, and 6 bases had no gene match. Germline V gives CDR1 SGHTS, CDR2 YDEGEE. In DNA form, the CDR3 reads TGTGCCAGCAGCCAAGACAGGGCCGCAACTAATGAAAAACTGTTTTTT. The encoded protein is CASSQDRAATNEKLFF. The variable domain in full, completed from reference TRBV5-8 and TRBJ1-4, reads EAGVTQSPTHLIKTRGQQATLRCSPISGHTSVYWYQQALGLGLQFLLWYDEGEERNRGNFPPRFSGRQFPNYSSELNVNALELEDSALYLCASSQDRAATNEKLFFGSGTQLSVL.

In its sample, this clonotype was seen a few times. The chain recombines TRBV30 with TRBJ2-3, with 7 bases fitting TRBD1. Per germline, CDR1 GTSNPN and CDR2 SVGIG (reference sequence). The CDR3 is 13 amino acids. The CDR3 coding sequence is TGTGCAAGGGACAGTGATAGCACAGATACGCAGTATTTT. Residues: CARDSDSTDTQYF.

This sequence joins TRBV11-2 and TRBJ2-5; D perhaps matches TRBD1 (5 bases). CDR1 and CDR2 (germline): SGHAT, FQNNGV. CDR3 length equals 12 residues. V was cut by 5 bases and J by 5 bases, with 9 bases left in between. CDR3: CASSQGWETQYF. In DNA form, the CDR3 reads TGTGCCAGCAGCCAGGGTTGGGAGACCCAGTACTTC.